A single sample is the source of the 25 T cell receptor beta chains below, sequenced in a study of human T cells and chemical hapten exposure. TCRdb analysed the RACE reads with MiXCR anew, one entry per CDR3 protein. The data show around 150,000 distinct CDR3 sequences, 25% to 35% seen once. Time point denoted: patch test 3, about 24 weeks after DPC sensitization. Treatment in this sample: therapeutic diphenylcyclopropenone sensitization with weekly scalp DPC. This sample comprised whole blood, obtained in connection with sensitization to the hapten diphenylcyclopropenone (DPC). The source of these receptors is a woman between 18 and 30 years old with alopecia areata. Some clones in this sample may be carry-over from other donors' samples.

This clonotype was detected only a few times. The gene calls are TRBV10-3 and TRBJ1-6, with a tentative D call TRBD1 (5 bases). The CDR3 covers 14 residues. V was trimmed by 2 bases and J by 6 bases, leaving 8 bases between them. In germline, CDR1 is ENHRY, CDR2 SYGVKD. The CDR3 DNA reads as TGTGCCATCAGTGAGGAAGGGACTAATTCACCCCTCCACTTT. Translation gives CAISEEGTNSPLHF.

The V gene is TRBV9, the J gene TRBJ2-1; 10 nucleotides match TRBD2. The CDR3 totals 15 residues. Per germline, CDR1 SGDLS and CDR2 YYNGEE. Trimming at V came to 0 bases and at J to 4 bases, leaving 1 base not matched to a gene. CDR3 in amino acids: CASSVDSGRYNEQFF. The CDR3 nucleotides read TGTGCCAGCAGCGTAGATAGCGGGAGGTACAATGAGCAGTTCTTC.

This clonotype was observed a few times. This chain joins TRBV6-2 or TRBV6-3 and TRBJ2-7; D uncertain. The CDR3 runs 12 residues. Trimming took 8 bases from V and 2 from J, leaving 10 bases between them. Germline-derived CDR1 and CDR2 are MNHEY and SVGEGT. The CDR3 bases are TGTGCCAGCGGCCCTCTTGCCTACGAGCAGTACTTC. Protein sequence: CASGPLAYEQYF.

This clonotype was counted a few times. The chain uses TRBV20-1 and TRBJ1-1, with D unclear. Germline loops: CDR1 DFQATT, CDR2 SNEGSKA (reference sequence). Trimming stripped 1 base from V and 4 bases from J, with 4 bases between. This CDR3 contains 11 residues. The CDR3 is CSARGSTEAFF. CDR3 in DNA: TGCAGTGCTAGAGGCAGCACTGAAGCTTTCTTT.

The rearrangement joins TRBV21-1 to TRBJ2-1. TRBV21-1 is flagged as a pseudogene. This CDR3 is 14 amino acids long. CDR3 DNA: TGTGCCAGCAGCCCTGCAGCACGGGGAAGGGAGCAGTTCTTC. It yields the protein CASSPAARGREQFF.

In nucleotides, the CDR3 is TGCAGTGCTAGCCCTCCGACGGAATATAATTCACCCCTCCACTTT. Translated, it gives CSASPPTEYNSPLHF. V usage is TRBV20-1 and J usage is TRBJ1-6, with D uncertain. Trimming took off 3 bases at V and 4 bases at J, with 13 bases between the two ends. The CDR3 covers 15 residues. CDR1 and CDR2 from the germline V gene are DFQATT and SNEGSKA (reference sequence).

This clonotype has more than one count but fewer than ten. This sequence joins TRBV29-1 and TRBJ2-3; 10 positions agree with TRBD2. V gave up 4 bases and J gave up 4 bases; unmatched junction bases: 5. Germline CDR1 reads SQVTM; CDR2 reads ANQGSEA. The CDR3 spans 14 residues. The CDR3 nucleotides read TGCAGCGTTGGGGGACTAGCGTCCCCAGATACGCAGTATTTT. Translated: CSVGGLASPDTQYF.

The rearrangement uses TRBV7-8 and TRBJ2-6; 7 positions agree with TRBD1. V lost 5 bases, J lost 4 bases, and 20 bases stayed unmatched. The CDR3 runs to 20 residues. Germline CDR1 reads SGHVS; CDR2 reads FQNEAQ. The CDR3 DNA is TGTGCCAGCAGCGGCCCGGCAGGGGGTAAATTAACAGCCGGGGCCAACGTCCTGACTTTC. Translating it yields CASSGPAGGKLTAGANVLTF.

This clonotype appeared a few times. This rearrangement joins TRBV5-1 to TRBJ2-3; D uncertain. The germline CDR1 and CDR2 sequences are SGHRS and YFSETQ. This CDR3 region has 14 residues. V lost 5 bases to trimming and J lost 1 base, with 11 bases between them. The CDR3 DNA sequence: TGCGCCAGCAGAATAGAGCAGGGCACAGATACGCAGTATTTT. It yields the protein CASRIEQGTDTQYF.

This chain uses TRBV28 with TRBJ1-2; D is ambiguous. CDR1 is MDHEN, CDR2 SYDVKM, per germline. CDR3 length equals 14 residues. Trimming shortened V by 2 bases and J by 4 bases, and 11 bases separated the two germline ends. CDR3 amino acids: CASSLTVGFYGYTF. The CDR3 nucleotides read TGTGCCAGCAGTTTAACGGTCGGTTTCTATGGCTACACCTTC.

This clonotype turned up a few times. In DNA form, the CDR3 reads TGTGCCAGCAGCTTGGACATACTCATTAACTATGGCTACACCTTC. It yields the protein CASSLDILINYGYTF. V gene TRBV5-6 combines with J gene TRBJ1-2, with D uncertain. The V gene's germline CDR1 is SGHDT and CDR2 YYEEEE. This CDR3 region has 15 residues. The V end lost 0 bases, the J end lost 1 base, and 10 bases lay between the germline ends.

This clonotype was detected a few times. V usage is TRBV29-1 and J usage is TRBJ2-5, with D perhaps matching TRBD1 (6 bases). Germline assignment: CDR1 SQVTM and CDR2 ANQGSEA. The CDR3 length is 13 residues. Trimming removed 6 bases from V and 7 bases from J, with 18 bases in between. CDR3 in DNA: TGCAGCGTAACCGGGACATCACGGAGGACCCAGTACTTC. Its protein is CSVTGTSRRTQYF.

The table lists this clonotype with a few counts. This chain uses TRBV7-2 with TRBJ1-2; 7 nucleotides align to TRBD1. Trimming at V came to 4 bases and at J to 2 bases, leaving 4 bases not matched to a gene. CDR3 length equals 14 residues. The germline CDR1 and CDR2 sequences are SGHTA and FQGNSA. The CDR3 protein is CASSSGGVNYGYTF. The CDR3 DNA is TGTGCCAGCAGCTCAGGGGGGGTGAACTATGGCTACACCTTC.

The chain has TRBV20-1 and TRBJ2-1; D possibly matches TRBD1 or TRBD2 (7 bases each). Trimming left V 0 bases short and J 5 bases short, with 17 bases between. Germline lookup yields CDR1 DFQATT and CDR2 SNEGSKA (reference sequence). The CDR3 has 16 amino acids. The CDR3 DNA sequence: TGCAGTGCTAGAGATCCCAGGGGGGGTTCTGACAATGAGCAGTTCTTC. It yields the protein CSARDPRGGSDNEQFF.

The chain combines TRBV27 with TRBJ2-7; D remains ambiguous. The CDR3 has 14 amino acids. CDR1 is MNHEY and CDR2 is SMNVEV in the germline V gene (reference sequence). Deletions cut 3 bases from V and 7 bases from J, with 16 bases between. The CDR3 sequence is CASSFSVSGKEQYF. The DNA of the CDR3 is TGTGCCAGCAGTTTTTCCGTTTCAGGCAAGGAGCAGTACTTC.

As DNA, the CDR3 is TGCGCCAGCAGCCTCTTCCTTGGACTAGCGGGGCGGGAACACAATGAGCAGTTCTTC. Translating gives CASSLFLGLAGREHNEQFF. The genes are TRBV4-1 and TRBJ2-1; 12 bases match TRBD2. Per the germline V gene, CDR1 is MGHRA and CDR2 is YSYEKL. J was trimmed by 5 bases and V by 4 bases; bases with no gene match: 15. The CDR3 spans 19 residues.

The chain combines TRBV7-9 with TRBJ1-5; perhaps TRBD1 as D (5 bases). With 5 bases removed from V and 0 bases from J, the gap between germline ends came to 14 bases. This CDR3 contains 16 residues. Germline CDR1 and CDR2: SEHNR and FQNEAQ (reference sequence). In DNA, the CDR3 is TGTGCCAGCAGCCATGGGTCGGGGGATAGCAATCAGCCCCAGCATTTT. Encoded protein: CASSHGSGDSNQPQHF. The full variable domain, in which reference TRBV7-9 and TRBJ1-5 provide the parts outside the CDR3, is DTGVSQNPRHKITKRGQNVTFRCDPISEHNRLYWYRQTLGQGPEFLTYFQNEAQLEKSRLLSDRFSAERPKGSFSTLEIQRTEQGDSAMYLCASSHGSGDSNQPQHFGDGTRLSIL.

The V and J genes are TRBV18 and TRBJ2-7; D possibly corresponds to TRBD1 (5 bases). The CDR3 is made up of 14 amino acids. Looked up from germline, CDR1 is KGHSH and CDR2 is LQKENI. Trimming left V 2 bases short and J 6 bases short, with 14 bases between. DNA for the CDR3: TGTGCCAGCTCACCAAGCAGGGAAAAATGCGAGCAGTACTTC. Its protein product is CASSPSREKCEQYF.

The table lists this clonotype with a few counts. The chain employs TRBV6-5 and TRBJ2-7, with 8 bases matching TRBD2. The CDR3 loop spans 14 amino acids. CDR1 and CDR2 (germline): MNHEY, SVGAGI. Unmatched junction bases numbered 7, after V lost 6 bases and J lost 3 bases. CDR3 DNA: TGTGCCAGCAGGGAAGCGGGGGATTTCTACGAGCAGTACTTC. It is translated as CASREAGDFYEQYF.

The chain has TRBV12-3 or TRBV12-4 and TRBJ1-5; D unclear. V was trimmed by 2 bases and J by 7 bases, leaving 9 bases between them. The CDR3 runs to 13 residues. In nucleotides, the CDR3 is TGTGCCAGCAGTTTATCCGGCAGGCAGCCCCAGCATTTT. It encodes CASSLSGRQPQHF.

This clonotype showed up just a few times. V and J are TRBV25-1 and TRBJ1-4; no firm D call. Germline V lookup: CDR1 MGHDK, CDR2 SYGVNS. The CDR3 is made up of 11 amino acids. Trimming cost V 8 bases and J 8 bases, with 9 bases left between them. The CDR3 loop is CASGDREKLFF. CDR3 DNA: TGTGCCAGCGGCGACCGCGAAAAACTGTTTTTT.

The chain uses TRBV28 and TRBJ2-3; D uncertain. Germline-derived CDR1 and CDR2 are MDHEN and SYDVKM. The V end lost 1 base, the J end lost 4 bases, and 3 bases lay between the germline ends. This CDR3 spans 12 amino acids. CDR3 bases: TGTGCCAGCAGTTTATTGGCAGATACGCAGTATTTT. Translating it yields CASSLLADTQYF.

J is TRBJ2-7 and V is TRBV7-6; D is ambiguous. Germline lookup yields CDR1 SGHVS and CDR2 FNYEAQ. CDR3 length equals 12 residues. Between the trimmed V and J ends, which lost 5 bases and 6 bases, there was a span of 11 bases. CDR3 bases: TGTGCCAGCAGCCAAGGCACAGCCGAGCAGTACTTC. Amino acids: CASSQGTAEQYF.

This sequence joins TRBV4-3 and TRBJ1-2; D ambiguous. The CDR3 has 15 amino acids. From germline, CDR1 is LGHNA and CDR2 YSLEER. Trimming took off 4 bases at V and 0 bases at J, with 12 bases between the two ends. The CDR3: CASSLLRLANYGYTF. The CDR3 DNA reads as TGCGCCAGCAGCCTCTTACGATTAGCTAACTATGGCTACACCTTC.

In its sample, this clonotype was seen a few times. This rearrangement joins TRBV2 to TRBJ2-7, with 7 nucleotides matching TRBD1. The germline V gene encodes CDR1 SNHLY and CDR2 FYNNEI. V lost 6 bases, J lost 7 bases, and 6 bases stayed unmatched. The CDR3 is made up of 12 amino acids. The CDR3 region has the DNA TGTGCCAGCAGGGTAGGGGGCGAGGAGCAGTACTTC. As protein: CASRVGGEEQYF. The complete variable domain, with remaining parts taken from reference TRBV2 and TRBJ2-7, reads EPEVTQTPSHQVTQMGQEVILRCVPISNHLYFYWYRQILGQKVEFLVSFYNNEISEKSEIFDDQFSVERPDGSNFTLKIRSTKLEDSAMYFCASRVGGEEQYFGPGTRLTVT.